The entry that follows covers one TCR beta chain sequence. The data derive from a study of control samples from healthy donors and cancer patients. This CDR3 has 11 amino acids. Trimming left V 1 base short and J 6 bases short, with 4 bases between. Per germline, CDR1 DFQATT and CDR2 SNEGSKA (reference sequence). The data were produced by immunoSEQ multiplex PCR, yet TCRdb's version contains in-frame clones alone and is incomplete. The sample lists over 100,000 clones, 88% occurring once. Sample: blood. This receptor was identified in a man between 40 and 49 years old in good health. The gene calls are TRBV20-1 and TRBJ2-1; D not resolved. The CDR3 loop reads CSARAVNEQFF. In nucleotides, the CDR3 is TGCAGTGCTAGAGCGGTCAATGAGCAGTTCTTC.